The clone carrying this T cell receptor (beta chain) was picked up one time. These data are taken from a study of cytomegalovirus exposure and HLA in healthy donors. The germline V gene encodes CDR1 GTSNPN and CDR2 SVGIG (reference sequence). V was shortened by 0 bases and J by 3 bases, with 14 bases between the two germline ends. The CDR3 contains 16 residues. Vbeta (60) and Jbeta (13) primers were used in the PCR. The protocol was immunoSEQ multiplex PCR, while the TCRdb copy is restricted to in-frame clones and leaves out a portion. The repertoire includes 150,000 to 180,000 clones, roughly 81% of them detected once, and 2% to 2.5% sits in the top ten.

This sequence joins TRBV30 and TRBJ1-4; no clear D gene. This receptor was identified in a woman aged 18-29 years in good health and CMV-seronegative. The sequencing sample was made of PBMCs. CDR3 coding DNA: TGTGCCTGGAGTGTACTTCGGTCAGGCCCTAATGAAAAACTGTTTTTT. This codes for CAWSVLRSGPNEKLFF.